The 16 T cell receptor beta chains below come from one sample, sequenced in a study of glioma-infiltrating T cells. The iRepertoire nested amplicon-rescue multiplex PCR amplified TCR alpha and beta CDR3s from RNA. TCRdb ran MiXCR on the multiplex PCR reads and lists one entry per CDR3 protein. The repertoire holds some 150,000 distinct CDR3 sequences, with about 39% as singletons. Sequencing was performed on glioma tissue, nonneoplastic brain tissue, or PBMCs (not recorded which). The receptors shown here come from a human donor with low-grade glioma or glioblastoma, undergoing nonglioma brain surgery, or in good health (not recorded which).

This sequence joins TRBV7-9 and TRBJ2-7, with TRBD2 matching 11 bases. The CDR3 covers 15 residues. Germline V gene data show CDR1 as SEHNR and CDR2 as FQNEAQ (reference sequence). V lost 5 bases, J lost 1 base, and 4 bases stayed unmatched. In DNA form, the CDR3 reads TGTGCCAGCAGCGAGACTAGCGGGAATTCCTACGAGCAGTACTTC. It codes for CASSETSGNSYEQYF.

This chain joins TRBV2 and TRBJ2-1; a possible D gene is TRBD1 (6 bases). The CDR3 runs 13 residues. Germline V lookup: CDR1 SNHLY, CDR2 FYNNEI. Trimming cost V 7 bases and J 2 bases, with 9 bases left between them. CDR3 nucleotide sequence: TGTGCCAGCAACAGGGTCCCCTACAATGAGCAGTTCTTC. Protein product: CASNRVPYNEQFF.

The V gene is TRBV4-1, the J gene TRBJ2-3, with 14 bases matching TRBD2. This CDR3 contains 15 residues. J was trimmed by 8 bases and V by 3 bases; bases with no gene match: 4. The germline gives CDR1 MGHRA, CDR2 YSYEKL. CDR3 coding DNA: TGCGCCAGCAGCCAGACGGGACTAGCGGGAGTTACGCAGTATTTT. Translation: CASSQTGLAGVTQYF.

The sample holds a few counts of this clonotype. The V gene is TRBV27, the J gene TRBJ2-1; 15 bases fit TRBD2. CDR1 is MNHEY, CDR2 SMNVEV, per germline (reference sequence). The CDR3 runs 15 residues. Trimming removed 5 bases from V and 7 bases from J; junction bases left unmatched: 3. The CDR3 region is CASSPGTSGGNEQFF. The DNA of the CDR3 is TGTGCCAGCAGTCCAGGGACTAGCGGGGGGAATGAGCAGTTCTTC.

This clonotype has only a few counts. The chain employs TRBV20-1 and TRBJ1-2; tentative D call: TRBD1 (6 bases). This CDR3 has 14 residues. V dropped 0 bases and J dropped 9 bases, with 17 bases sitting between them. Germline CDR1 is DFQATT and CDR2 is SNEGSKA (reference sequence). CDR3 loop: CSARDRGAGDRYTF. CDR3 sequence (DNA): TGCAGTGCTAGAGATCGTGGGGCAGGGGATCGCTACACCTTC.

The rearrangement links TRBV6-1 to TRBJ1-5; D is uncertain. V was clipped by 6 bases and J by 3 bases, with 6 bases between them. The CDR3 has 12 residues. The germline CDR1 and CDR2 sequences are MNHNS and SASEGT. Here the CDR3 DNA reads TGTGCCAGCAGCCCTCCCAATCAGCCCCAGCATTTT. Its protein product is CASSPPNQPQHF.

The sample holds a few counts of this clonotype. V and J are TRBV20-1 and TRBJ1-1, with a possible D match to TRBD1 (5 bases). The CDR3 is 14 residues long. The V end lost 1 base, the J end lost 1 base, and 10 bases lay between the germline ends. Germline CDR1 DFQATT, CDR2 SNEGSKA (reference sequence). CDR3 loop: CSARVGARNTEAFF. Written as DNA, the CDR3 is TGCAGTGCTAGAGTAGGGGCGAGGAACACTGAAGCTTTCTTT.

Concerning this clonotype: A read error is possible here, since a much larger clone lies one base away. The V gene is TRBV27, the J gene TRBJ2-1, with D maybe TRBD2 (7 bases). The V gene's germline CDR1 is MNHEY and CDR2 SMNVEV (reference sequence). The CDR3 has 13 residues. In nucleotides, the CDR3 is TGTGCCAGCACGGCAGGGGACTACAATGGGCAGTTCTTC. Its translation is CASTAGDYNGQFF.

This clonotype has only a few counts. The gene calls are TRBV2 and TRBJ1-2; 9 nucleotides align to TRBD1. Germline V gene data show CDR1 as SNHLY and CDR2 as FYNNEI. The CDR3 runs 13 residues. V dropped 6 bases and J dropped 2; count of bases not matched to a gene: 1. CDR3 protein: CASSGQGNYGYTF. CDR3 sequence (DNA): TGTGCCAGCAGCGGACAGGGGAACTATGGCTACACCTTC.

This clonotype was seen only once. This sequence joins TRBV7-2 and TRBJ1-3; D not resolved. In germline, CDR1 is SGHTA, CDR2 FQGNSA. The CDR3 length is 15 residues. The V gene lost 3 bases and the J gene lost 0 bases, with 9 bases spanning the gap. The CDR3 loop reads CASSFIPSSGNTIYF. The CDR3 DNA is TGTGCCAGCAGCTTTATCCCGTCCTCTGGAAACACCATATATTTT.

This chain joins TRBV20-1 and TRBJ1-1, with D possibly being TRBD1 (5 bases). The ends were cut back, 5 bases at V and 2 bases at J, with 15 bases in the middle. This CDR3 is built from 14 residues. Germline CDR1 is DFQATT and CDR2 is SNEGSKA (reference sequence). CDR3 amino acids: CSAQRAGVNTEAFF. CDR3 nucleotides: TGCAGTGCTCAGCGGGCGGGGGTTAACACTGAAGCTTTCTTT.

CDR3 amino acids: CASSLIPGNTEAFF. The CDR3 coding sequence is TGTGCCAGCAGCTTAATTCCGGGGAACACTGAAGCTTTCTTT. This sequence joins TRBV7-2 and TRBJ1-1; D not certain. The CDR3 consists of 14 residues. V was shortened by 2 bases and J by 1 base, with 8 bases between the two germline ends. Germline V gene lookup returns CDR1 SGHTA and CDR2 FQGNSA. Together with reference TRBV7-2 and TRBJ1-1, the CDR3 gives the full variable domain: GAGVSQSPSNKVTEKGKDVELRCDPISGHTALYWYRQSLGQGLEFLIYFQGNSAPDKSGLPSDRFSAERTGGSVSTLTIQRTQQEDSAVYLCASSLIPGNTEAFFGQGTRLTVV.

The table lists this clonotype with a few counts. The V call is TRBV12-3 or TRBV12-4, the J call TRBJ2-2; D is undetermined. This CDR3 region has 11 residues. V was trimmed by 5 bases and J by 8 bases, leaving 6 bases between them. The CDR3 bases are TGTGCCAGCAGTACCCCGGGGGAGCTGTTTTTT. Protein: CASSTPGELFF.

This sequence joins TRBV6-1 and TRBJ1-1; TRBD1 aligns across 10 bases. V trimming: 6 bases; J trimming: 7 bases; junction bases outside the gene matches: 11. Germline lookup yields CDR1 MNHNS and CDR2 SASEGT. The CDR3 spans 15 residues. CDR3 DNA sequence: TGTGCCAGCAGACGGACAGGGGGGAGTATAGGTGAAGCTTTCTTT. Protein product: CASRRTGGSIGEAFF.

A note on this clonotype: A junction boundary mismatches the germline segment, possibly from a read error. This sequence joins TRBV27 and TRBJ2-4; 15 positions agree with TRBD2. The CDR3 loop spans 18 amino acids. Germline V gene data show CDR1 as MNHEY and CDR2 as SMNVEV (reference sequence). The CDR3 reads CDSSRRTSGREAKNIQYF. CDR3 bases: TGTGACAGCAGCCGTAGGACTAGCGGGAGGGAAGCCAAAAACATTCAGTACTTC.

This chain connects TRBV6-6 to TRBJ2-6; D call uncertain. V lost 2 bases to trimming and J lost 2 bases, with 10 bases between them. The CDR3 contains 16 residues. Germline CDR1 reads MNHNY; CDR2 reads SVGAGI (reference sequence). CDR3 sequence (DNA): TGTGCCAGCAGTTACGGTGCGGCCGCTGGGGCCAACGTCCTGACTTTC. This translates into CASSYGAAAGANVLTF.